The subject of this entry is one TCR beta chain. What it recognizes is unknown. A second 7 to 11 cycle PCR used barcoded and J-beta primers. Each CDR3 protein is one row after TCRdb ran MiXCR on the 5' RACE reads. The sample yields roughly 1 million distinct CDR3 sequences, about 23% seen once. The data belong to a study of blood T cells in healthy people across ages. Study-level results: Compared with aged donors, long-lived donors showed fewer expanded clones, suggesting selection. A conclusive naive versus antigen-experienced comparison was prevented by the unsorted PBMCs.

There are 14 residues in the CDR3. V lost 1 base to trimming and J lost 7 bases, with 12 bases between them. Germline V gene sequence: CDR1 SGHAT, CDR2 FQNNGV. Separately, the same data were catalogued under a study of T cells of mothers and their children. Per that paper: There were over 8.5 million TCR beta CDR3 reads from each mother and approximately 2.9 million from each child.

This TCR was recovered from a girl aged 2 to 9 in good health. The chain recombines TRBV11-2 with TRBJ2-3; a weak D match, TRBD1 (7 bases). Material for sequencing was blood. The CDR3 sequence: CASSLGSGGYTQYF. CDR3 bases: TGTGCCAGCAGCTTAGGGTCAGGGGGGTATACGCAGTATTTT.